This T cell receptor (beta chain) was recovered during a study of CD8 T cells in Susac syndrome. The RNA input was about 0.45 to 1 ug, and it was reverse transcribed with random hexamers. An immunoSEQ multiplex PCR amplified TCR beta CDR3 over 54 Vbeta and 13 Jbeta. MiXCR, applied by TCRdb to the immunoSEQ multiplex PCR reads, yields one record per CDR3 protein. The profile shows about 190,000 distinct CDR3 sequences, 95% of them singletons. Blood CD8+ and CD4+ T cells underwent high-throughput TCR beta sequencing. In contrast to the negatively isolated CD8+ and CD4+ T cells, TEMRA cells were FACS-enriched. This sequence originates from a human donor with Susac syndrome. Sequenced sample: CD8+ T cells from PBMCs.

The CDR3 coding sequence is TGTGCCAGCAGCGCACGACAGGGGTTAATCGATGAGCAGTTCTTC. Its translation: CASSARQGLIDEQFF. This chain connects TRBV9 to TRBJ2-1; the match to TRBD1 covers 8 bases. This CDR3 is 15 amino acids long. V lost 3 bases, J lost 8 bases, and 10 bases stayed unmatched. CDR1 SGDLS and CDR2 YYNGEE come from the germline V gene.